This entry lists 15 T cell receptor beta chains sequenced from one sample in a study of blood T cell repertoires in COVID-19. The assay was immunoSEQ multiplex PCR, and TCRdb's table has in-frame clones only and misses some. Of 150,000 to 200,000 clones listed, around 82% are singletons. The specimen sequenced was PBMCs or T cells enriched from blood (not recorded which). The receptors shown here come from a woman aged 45-59 years with acute COVID-19.

The chain combines TRBV7-8 with TRBJ1-5; 7 nucleotides line up with TRBD1. The CDR3 is made up of 15 amino acids. V lost 3 bases to trimming and J lost 6 bases; unmatched junction nucleotides: 8. Germline values: CDR1 SGHVS, CDR2 FQNEAQ. CDR3 sequence (DNA): TGTGCCAGCAGCTTTCTTGACAGGGTCGGTCAGCCCCAGCATTTT. Translating gives CASSFLDRVGQPQHF.

J is TRBJ1-3 and V is TRBV7-2; 8 bases line up with TRBD1. This CDR3 region has 16 residues. V lost 5 bases to trimming and J lost 2 bases; unmatched junction nucleotides: 8. Per the germline V gene, CDR1 is SGHTA and CDR2 is FQGNSA. The CDR3 here is CASSLFQGATGNTIYF. The DNA for the CDR3 is TGTGCCAGCAGCCTCTTTCAGGGGGCAACTGGAAACACCATATATTTT.

The chain links TRBV7-2 to TRBJ1-2; 10 nucleotides agree with TRBD1. CDR1 is SGHTA and CDR2 is FQGNSA in the germline V gene. The CDR3 sequence is 15 residues long. V lost 1 base to trimming and J lost 6 bases; unmatched junction nucleotides: 5. CDR3 protein: CASSLVGQGTHGYTF. The CDR3 region has the DNA TGTGCCAGCAGCTTAGTGGGACAGGGGACGCATGGCTACACCTTC. Combining the CDR3 with reference TRBV7-2 and TRBJ1-2 gives the whole variable domain GAGVSQSPSNKVTEKGKDVELRCDPISGHTALYWYRQSLGQGLEFLIYFQGNSAPDKSGLPSDRFSAERTGGSVSTLTIQRTQQEDSAVYLCASSLVGQGTHGYTFGSGTRLTVV.

This clone was seen repeatedly, ten times or more. The chain has TRBV7-9 and TRBJ1-1; tentative D call: TRBD1 (6 bases). The CDR3 runs to 15 residues. V was trimmed by 3 bases and J by 4 bases, leaving 15 bases between them. CDR1 is SEHNR and CDR2 is FQNEAQ in the germline V gene (reference sequence). The CDR3 protein is CASSFSGVRSTEAFF. DNA of the CDR3: TGTGCCAGCAGCTTTTCAGGGGTGAGGAGCACTGAAGCTTTCTTT.

The chain couples TRBV7-9 to TRBJ1-5, with TRBD1 matching 10 bases. The CDR3 extends over 18 amino acids. J lost 3 bases, V lost 5 bases, and 13 bases had no gene match. Germline V gene lookup returns CDR1 SEHNR and CDR2 FQNEAQ (reference sequence). For the CDR3, the DNA is TGTGCCAGCAGCCTAGGGACCCGGGACAGGGGCTTCAATCAGCCCCAGCATTTT. Translation gives CASSLGTRDRGFNQPQHF.

In this sample, this clone turned up a few times. This rearrangement joins TRBV27 to TRBJ2-3, with unresolved D. The CDR3 extends over 15 amino acids. Germline assignment: CDR1 MNHEY and CDR2 SMNVEV (reference sequence). Trimming cost V 7 bases and J 1 base, with 15 bases left between them. CDR3 sequence reads: CASKLTSGGTDTQYF. In DNA, the CDR3 is TGTGCCAGCAAGCTAACGTCGGGTGGCACAGATACGCAGTATTTT.

Only one count was recorded for this clone. V and J are TRBV19 and TRBJ1-2, with D perhaps TRBD1 (5 bases). The CDR3 covers 15 residues. CDR1 and CDR2 (germline): LNHDA, SQIVND (reference sequence). Trimming shortened V by 0 bases and J by 4 bases, and 12 bases separated the two germline ends. DNA for the CDR3: TGTGCCAGTAGTATAGATCGGGGGAGTAGCTATGGCTACACCTTC. This gives the protein CASSIDRGSSYGYTF.

The chain has TRBV27 and TRBJ2-5; 8 bases map to TRBD2. CDR3 length equals 13 residues. J was trimmed by 4 bases and V by 6 bases; bases with no gene match: 4. From germline, CDR1 is MNHEY and CDR2 SMNVEV (reference sequence). The CDR3 is CASSGTSLETQYF. CDR3 sequence (DNA): TGTGCCAGCAGCGGGACTAGTTTAGAGACCCAGTACTTC.

The rearrangement joins TRBV3-1 (or the pseudogene TRBV3-2) to TRBJ1-2; 8 nucleotides agree with TRBD1. The CDR3 extends over 16 amino acids. The J segment lost 0 bases and the V segment lost 4 bases, leaving 7 bases of the junction unmatched. CDR1 and CDR2 from the germline V gene are LGHDT and YNNKEL (reference sequence). CDR3 bases: TGTGCCAGCAGCCGCGGACAGGGCCTAGCTAACTATGGCTACACCTTC. Amino acid sequence: CASSRGQGLANYGYTF.

The J gene is TRBJ1-2, the V gene TRBV5-4, with D possibly being TRBD1 (6 bases). The CDR3 loop spans 13 amino acids. CDR1 and CDR2 (germline): SGHNT, YYREEE (reference sequence). The ends were cut back, 4 bases at V and 4 bases at J, with 11 bases in the middle. The CDR3 is CASSRTEFYGYTF. The CDR3 coding sequence is TGTGCCAGCAGCAGGACAGAATTCTATGGCTACACCTTC. The whole variable domain, filled in from reference TRBV5-4 and TRBJ1-2, reads ETGVTQSPTHLIKTRGQQVTLRCSSQSGHNTVSWYQQALGQGPQFIFQYYREEENGRGNFPPRFSGLQFPNYSSELNVNALELDDSALYLCASSRTEFYGYTFGSGTRLTVV.

The CDR3 bases are TGTGCCATCACGGCCGGGTCATATAGAATACTTTACGAGCAGTACGTC. It encodes CAITAGSYRILYEQYV. The chain has TRBV10-3 and TRBJ2-7; D uncertain. Germline V gene lookup returns CDR1 ENHRY and CDR2 SYGVKD. Between the trimmed V and J ends, which lost 7 bases and 4 bases, there was a span of 23 bases. The CDR3 is 16 amino acids.

The chain uses TRBV5-4 and TRBJ1-2, with 7 bases lining up with TRBD1. CDR1 is SGHNT, CDR2 YYREEE, per germline (reference sequence). V shed 4 bases, J shed 8 bases, and the junction held 8 bases outside the gene matches. The CDR3 runs to 13 residues. Here the CDR3 reads CASSKDRSGGYTF. The CDR3, as DNA: TGTGCCAGCAGCAAGGACAGGTCCGGGGGCTACACCTTC.

This chain connects TRBV28 to TRBJ1-2; 9 nucleotides match TRBD1. The germline gives CDR1 MDHEN, CDR2 SYDVKM. The CDR3 totals 14 residues. After removal of 11 bases from V and 4 bases from J, the junction contained 11 bases not matched to a gene. The CDR3 DNA follows: TGTGCCTCCACATTGGGGACAGGGTTCTATGGCTACACCTTC. Translated: CASTLGTGFYGYTF.

This clone showed up just a few times. The chain uses TRBV6-5 and TRBJ1-5; D possibly corresponds to TRBD1 (6 bases). The V end lost 1 base, the J end lost 0 bases, and 10 bases lay between the germline ends. Germline V gives CDR1 MNHEY, CDR2 SVGAGI. The CDR3 has 16 amino acids. CDR3 in amino acids: CASSYLSRGSNQPQHF. CDR3 in DNA: TGTGCCAGCAGTTACTTGTCCAGGGGTAGCAATCAGCCCCAGCATTTT.

The chain joins TRBV28 to TRBJ1-3; D might be TRBD1 (6 bases). Between the trimmed V and J ends, which lost 2 bases and 9 bases, there was a span of 23 bases. CDR1 is MDHEN and CDR2 is SYDVKM in the germline V gene. The CDR3 covers 17 residues. This CDR3 is CASSLKRPPHRALTIYF. CDR3 in DNA: TGTGCCAGCAGTTTAAAACGCCCTCCCCACAGGGCCCTCACCATATATTTT.